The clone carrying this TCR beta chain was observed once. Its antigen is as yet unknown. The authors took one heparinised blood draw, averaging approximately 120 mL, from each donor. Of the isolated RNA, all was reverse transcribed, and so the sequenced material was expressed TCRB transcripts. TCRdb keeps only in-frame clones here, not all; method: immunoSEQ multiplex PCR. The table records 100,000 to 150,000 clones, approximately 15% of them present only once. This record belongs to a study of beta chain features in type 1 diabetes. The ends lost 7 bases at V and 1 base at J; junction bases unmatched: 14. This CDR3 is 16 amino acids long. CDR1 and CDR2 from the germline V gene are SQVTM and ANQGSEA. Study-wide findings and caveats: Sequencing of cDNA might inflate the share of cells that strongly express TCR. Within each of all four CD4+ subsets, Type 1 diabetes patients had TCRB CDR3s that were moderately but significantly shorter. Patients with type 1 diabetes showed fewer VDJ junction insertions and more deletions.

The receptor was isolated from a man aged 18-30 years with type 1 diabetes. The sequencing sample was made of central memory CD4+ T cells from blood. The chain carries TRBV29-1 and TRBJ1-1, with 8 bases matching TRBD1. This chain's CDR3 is CSAEGKQGGANTEAFF. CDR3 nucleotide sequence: TGCAGCGCCGAAGGGAAACAGGGGGGAGCGAACACTGAAGCTTTCTTT. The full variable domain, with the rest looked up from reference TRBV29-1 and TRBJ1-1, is SAVISQKPSRDICQRGTSLTIQCQVDSQVTMMFWYRQQPGQSLTLIATANQGSEATYESGFVIDKFPISRPNLTFSTLTVSNMSPEDSSIYLCSAEGKQGGANTEAFFGQGTRLTVV.